Listed below are T cell receptor beta chains from one sample, sequenced in a study of shared clonotypes between healthy human individuals. Profiling relied on immunoSEQ multiplex PCR, and the TCRdb table lists in-frame clones only, not all of them. This sample carries hundreds of thousands of clones, roughly 96% of them seen once, and the ten largest clones take 0.11%. The sample was naive CD8+ T cells sorted from blood. The receptors derive from a woman aged 25 to 39 in good health. Both conserved end residues are trimmed from each CDR3.

cdr3_aa,j_call,v_call
ASSLDYSYNEQF,TRBJ2-1,TRBV5-4
ASSLTRNNEQF,TRBJ2-1,TRBV27
ASSLGPTSNQPQH,TRBJ1-5,TRBV7-9
ASSISGTSSSEQY,TRBJ2-7,TRBV4-1
ASSWTGDSYEQY,TRBJ2-7,TRBV5-1
ASSLQGSSYNEQF,TRBJ2-1,TRBV7-9
ASTARGIAYEQY,TRBJ2-7,TRBV2
ASSVYGELF,TRBJ2-2,TRBV25-1
ASTAEGGPPGNEQF,TRBJ2-1,TRBV2
ASSLDEFGSTDTQY,TRBJ2-3,TRBV5-4
ASSLDGPRQGYKNIQY,TRBJ2-4,TRBV7-8
ASSLRGAGWDNEQF,TRBJ2-1,TRBV28
ASSRAGGYEQY,TRBJ2-7,TRBV28
ASSPRDRGDYT,TRBJ1-2,TRBV4-1
ASSSPGGEAF,TRBJ1-1,TRBV5-4
ATHSLTGELF,TRBJ2-2,TRBV10-3
ASSLRAGEKLF,TRBJ1-4,TRBV4-1
ASSGGYEQY,TRBJ2-7,TRBV5-1
ASSFGDGYEQY,.,TRBV5-6
ASSQVSMYQETQY,TRBJ2-5,TRBV4-1
ASSIFQRRDQPQH,TRBJ1-5,TRBV19
ASNQGDTQY,TRBJ2-3,TRBV25-1
ASSTPAGGNYEQY,TRBJ2-7,TRBV6-5
ASSIIFGGRSYEQY,TRBJ2-7,TRBV19
ASSFGQGYEQY,TRBJ2-7,TRBV11-2
AISEDRVSYEQY,TRBJ2-7,TRBV10-3
ASSPFSGDTGELF,TRBJ2-2,TRBV27
ASSLAVSGGYYGYT,TRBJ1-2,TRBV7-9
ASSLDPGTGKNSPLH,TRBJ1-6,TRBV11-2
ASSVSGTCLN,TRBJ2-5,TRBV25-1
ASSIDVRINQPQH,TRBJ1-5,TRBV19
ASSSSQRLAGQYNEQF,TRBJ2-1,TRBV27
ASSQEGGYHTEAF,TRBJ1-1,TRBV4-2
ASSITVYNEQF,TRBJ2-1,TRBV19
ASSLDGSGNTIY,TRBJ1-3,TRBV5-6
ASSLVSGGNEQF,TRBJ2-1,TRBV7-9
ASSQPRDSYEQY,TRBJ2-7,TRBV28
ASSRPGTRNTEAF,TRBJ1-1,TRBV11-2
ASSPNLSGANVLT,TRBJ2-6,TRBV27
ASLAGEGEQY,TRBJ2-7,TRBV2
ASGPDRGSLGYT,TRBJ1-2,TRBV27
ASSSTGNGYT,TRBJ1-2,TRBV28
SPLLMGRNTEAF,TRBJ1-1,TRBV29-1
ASSPTGIGEQY,TRBJ2-7,TRBV28
ASSPRGTGGHEQY,TRBJ2-7,TRBV18
ASSLEVSGMNTEAF,TRBJ1-1,TRBV5-1
ASRAGTGLYEQY,TRBJ2-7,TRBV27
ASSQVGTGYEAF,TRBJ1-1,TRBV23-1
AWVGLGGRNTEAF,TRBJ1-1,TRBV30
ASSYRTSGSGELF,TRBJ2-2,TRBV6-5
ASTTRGSEAF,TRBJ1-1,TRBV6-1
ASSLQVLVHEQF,TRBJ2-1,TRBV27
ASSLEGALFNEQF,TRBJ2-1,TRBV27
ASSPQGAWAGETQY,TRBJ2-5,TRBV5-4
ASSVLGLAGTDTQY,TRBJ2-3,TRBV9
ASSPGQGMSGEQY,TRBJ2-7,TRBV19
SVEESRAYEQY,TRBJ2-7,TRBV29-1